This T cell receptor (beta chain) was profiled in a study of T cell responses to AZD1222 COVID-19 vaccine. Findings and caveats of the study: The donors showed a predominance of white British ancestry and of females, with possible underestimation of clonal diversity.

As to this clone: No antigen is known for it.

TCRdb's table, derived via immunoSEQ multiplex PCR, lists solely in-frame clones and lacks some. The sample holds roughly 98,000 clones, roughly 90% seen once. The CDR3 is 20 amino acids. From germline, CDR1 is SGHRS and CDR2 YFSETQ. With 4 bases clipped from V and 0 bases from J, the junction kept 16 bases outside the gene matches. Sequenced here: peripheral blood, sampled 28 days after the second AZD1222 dose. This chain joins TRBV5-1 and TRBJ1-4; 9 nucleotides line up with TRBD1. This clonotype was obtained from an adult who received the AZD1222 COVID-19 vaccine. CDR3: CASSPGRRTGVVATNEKLFF. The CDR3 region has the DNA TGCGCCAGCAGCCCCGGTAGGAGGACAGGGGTTGTTGCAACTAATGAAAAACTGTTTTTT.